A single sample is the source of the 13 T cell receptor beta chains below, sequenced in a study of shared clonotypes between healthy human individuals. Repertoires were generated with immunoSEQ multiplex PCR, while TCRdb's copy carries only in-frame clones and drops some. The sample includes about 2 million clones, less than 95% seen only once; the top ten take roughly 1%. CD8 cells classed as naive were CD45RO-negative and positively selected for CCR7, excluding terminally differentiated effector memory CD45RA+ cells. Sequencing was performed on naive CD8+ T cells sorted from blood. The receptor source for this set is a young man in good health.

V usage is TRBV7-2 and J usage is TRBJ2-7; 8 nucleotides line up with TRBD2. Germline V gene sequence: CDR1 SGHTA, CDR2 FQGNSA. The CDR3 contains 15 residues. V dropped 5 bases and J dropped 2; count of bases not matched to a gene: 8. CDR3 DNA: TGTGCCAGCAGCACCGGACTAGCAGCCACCTACGAGCAGTACTTC. It is translated as CASSTGLAATYEQYF.

This chain links TRBV10-1 with TRBJ2-7; D remains unclear. The CDR3 is made up of 13 amino acids. V gave up 0 bases and J gave up 2 bases, with 5 bases separating them. CDR1 is WNHNN and CDR2 is SYGVQD in the germline V gene (reference sequence). The CDR3 DNA follows: TGCGCCAGCAGTGAGTCAATTACCTACGAGCAGTACTTC. Translating it yields CASSESITYEQYF.

This chain joins TRBV30 and TRBJ2-3; the match to TRBD2 covers 7 bases. Germline trimming cut 2 bases from V and 2 bases from J; bases unmatched to any gene: 7. The germline V gene encodes CDR1 GTSNPN and CDR2 SVGIG (reference sequence). This CDR3 is 15 amino acids long. CDR3 region: CAWSSWGGNTDTQYF. DNA for the CDR3: TGTGCCTGGAGTTCATGGGGGGGGAACACAGATACGCAGTATTTT.

The chain combines TRBV4-1 with TRBJ2-1; TRBD1 agrees at 8 bases. Germline V gene lookup returns CDR1 MGHRA and CDR2 YSYEKL. V shed 4 bases and J 7 bases; nucleotides not matched to a gene: 12. CDR3 length: 16 amino acids. The DNA of the CDR3 is TGCGCCAGCAGCCGGAAGGGGTCCGGACAGGGTAATGAGCAGTTCTTC. Translating gives CASSRKGSGQGNEQFF.

The V and J genes are TRBV5-1 and TRBJ1-1; D is uncertain. V lost 2 bases, J lost 6 bases, and 5 bases lay in between. The germline CDR1 and CDR2 sequences are SGHRS and YFSETQ. The CDR3 spans 11 residues. CDR3 region: CASSFEAEAFF. CDR3 DNA: TGCGCCAGCAGCTTTGAAGCTGAAGCTTTCTTT.

This chain joins TRBV2 and TRBJ1-6, with D possibly being TRBD1 (5 bases). This CDR3 has 18 amino acids. V lost 3 bases, J lost 6 bases, and 21 bases lay in between. Germline V lookup: CDR1 SNHLY, CDR2 FYNNEI. CDR3 in DNA: TGTGCCAGCAGTGACAATCTACCTGGGGCTCAGACTAATTCACCCCTCCACTTT. As protein: CASSDNLPGAQTNSPLHF.

The rearrangement links TRBV9 to TRBJ2-7; 7 bases fit TRBD1. CDR3 length equals 16 residues. Germline values: CDR1 SGDLS, CDR2 YYNGEE. V gave up 2 bases and J gave up 3 bases; unmatched junction bases: 11. CDR3 loop: CASSVNDRAVGYEQYF. CDR3 coding DNA: TGTGCCAGCAGCGTCAACGACAGGGCAGTTGGCTACGAGCAGTACTTC.

This chain connects TRBV9 to TRBJ2-7; the D gene could be TRBD1 or TRBD2 (5 bases each). V lost 4 bases and J 2 bases, leaving 13 bases between the germline ends. Germline V gene data show CDR1 as SGDLS and CDR2 as YYNGEE. There are 14 residues in the CDR3. The CDR3 DNA follows: TGTGCCAGCAGCCAGTCGGGACGGGCCTACGAGCAGTACTTC. This sequence encodes CASSQSGRAYEQYF.

The gene calls are TRBV7-8 and TRBJ2-5, with D maybe TRBD2 (6 bases). V gave up 5 bases and J gave up 4 bases, with 23 bases separating them. Per germline, CDR1 SGHVS and CDR2 FQNEAQ. This CDR3 region has 17 residues. CDR3 amino acids: CASSGDLIGSGLETQYF. CDR3 bases: TGTGCCAGCAGCGGTGATCTGATCGGTAGCGGCCTAGAGACCCAGTACTTC.

This rearrangement joins TRBV21-1 to TRBJ1-2; the table's TRBD1 call for D was not verified on the DNA. TRBV21-1 is given as a pseudogene. The CDR3 consists of 15 residues. The DNA for the CDR3 is TGTGCCAGCAACCCTGGGGACAGATCTAACTATGGCTACACCTTC. Translating it yields CASNPGDRSNYGYTF.

The chain links TRBV9 to TRBJ1-2; 10 bases line up with TRBD1. The germline CDR1 and CDR2 sequences are SGDLS and YYNGEE. The CDR3 sequence is 15 residues long. V lost 4 bases, J lost 5 bases, and 8 bases stayed unmatched. CDR3 sequence (DNA): TGTGCCAGCAGCCCTCAACCGGGACAGGGGTATGGCTACACCTTC. Translation: CASSPQPGQGYGYTF.

This clone was observed once. Additional DNA sequences in this sample encode the identical CDR3. V gene TRBV5-6 combines with J gene TRBJ2-5, with 7 bases fitting TRBD2. Germline values: CDR1 SGHDT, CDR2 YYEEEE. CDR3 length equals 12 residues. Losses at the gene ends were 2 bases for V and 5 bases for J; bases not matched to a gene: 0. This CDR3 is CASSFGGETQYF. The CDR3 nucleotides read TGTGCCAGCAGCTTCGGGGGGGAGACCCAGTACTTC.

A note on this clone: Other DNA sequences from this sample encode an identical CDR3 as well. The CDR3 coding sequence is TGTGCCAGCAGTTTAGGGGGGGGTCAGCCCCAGCATTTT. This gives the protein CASSLGGGQPQHF. V gene TRBV27 combines with J gene TRBJ1-5; maybe TRBD1 (5 bases). Trimming shortened V by 2 bases and J by 6 bases, and 8 bases separated the two germline ends. The germline CDR1 and CDR2 sequences are MNHEY and SMNVEV (reference sequence). The CDR3 spans 13 residues.